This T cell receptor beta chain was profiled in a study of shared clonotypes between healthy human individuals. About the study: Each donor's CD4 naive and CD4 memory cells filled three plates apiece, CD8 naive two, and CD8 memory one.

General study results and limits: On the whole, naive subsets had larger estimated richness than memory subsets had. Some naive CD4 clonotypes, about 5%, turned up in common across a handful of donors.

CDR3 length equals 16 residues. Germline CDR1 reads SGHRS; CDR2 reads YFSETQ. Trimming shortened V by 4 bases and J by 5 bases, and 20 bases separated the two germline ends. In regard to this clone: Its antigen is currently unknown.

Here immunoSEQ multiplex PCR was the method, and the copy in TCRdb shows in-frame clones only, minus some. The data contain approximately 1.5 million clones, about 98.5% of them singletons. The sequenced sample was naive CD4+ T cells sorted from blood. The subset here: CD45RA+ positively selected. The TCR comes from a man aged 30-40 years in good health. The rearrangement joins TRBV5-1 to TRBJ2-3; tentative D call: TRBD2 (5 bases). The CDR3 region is CASSQRRAFPQDTQYF. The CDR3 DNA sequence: TGCGCCAGCAGCCAGCGGCGGGCATTTCCCCAAGATACGCAGTATTTT.